A single sample gave rise to the 4 T cell receptor beta chains below, sequenced in a study of cytomegalovirus exposure and HLA in healthy donors. In the PCR, 60 Vbeta and 13 Jbeta primers were used. Profiled with immunoSEQ multiplex PCR; TCRdb holds only in-frame clones, not every one. The sample has about 200,000 clones, about 84% seen once. Specimen: PBMCs. Receptors were obtained from a woman between 25 and 40 years old in good health and CMV-seropositive.

The chain is built from TRBV5-6 and TRBJ2-5, with a possible D match to TRBD2 (5 bases). Germline V CDR1 and CDR2: SGHDT, YYEEEE. This CDR3 has 14 amino acids. The V gene lost 5 bases and the J gene lost 3 bases, with 14 bases spanning the gap. As DNA, the CDR3 is TGTGCCAGCAGTTATTCGGAGGCCAAAGAGACCCAGTACTTC. Its protein is CASSYSEAKETQYF.

The J gene is TRBJ2-5, the V gene TRBV19; 7 bases fit TRBD1. The CDR3 length is 15 residues. Germline V CDR1 and CDR2: LNHDA, SQIVND (reference sequence). V gave up 3 bases and J gave up 5 bases; unmatched junction bases: 9. The CDR3 protein is CASSMGRGSLETQYF. In DNA, the CDR3 is TGTGCCAGTAGTATGGGCAGGGGGTCTCTGGAGACCCAGTACTTC.

This chain uses TRBV27 with TRBJ2-7; TRBD2 agrees at 13 bases. The CDR3 covers 18 residues. With 4 bases clipped from V and 4 bases from J, the junction kept 13 bases outside the gene matches. Per germline, CDR1 MNHEY and CDR2 SMNVEV (reference sequence). The CDR3 region is CASSSPGTSGEDLYEQYF. The CDR3 DNA sequence: TGTGCCAGCAGTTCACCCGGGACTAGCGGGGAAGACTTATACGAGCAGTACTTC.

The V call is TRBV2, the J call TRBJ2-7, with 10 bases identical to TRBD1. Germline assignment: CDR1 SNHLY and CDR2 FYNNEI. Trimming cost V 9 bases and J 2 bases; bases outside gene matches: 7. The CDR3 contains 14 residues. The CDR3: CASLAGTGAYEQYF. The CDR3 bases are TGTGCCAGTCTTGCCGGGACAGGGGCCTACGAGCAGTACTTC.